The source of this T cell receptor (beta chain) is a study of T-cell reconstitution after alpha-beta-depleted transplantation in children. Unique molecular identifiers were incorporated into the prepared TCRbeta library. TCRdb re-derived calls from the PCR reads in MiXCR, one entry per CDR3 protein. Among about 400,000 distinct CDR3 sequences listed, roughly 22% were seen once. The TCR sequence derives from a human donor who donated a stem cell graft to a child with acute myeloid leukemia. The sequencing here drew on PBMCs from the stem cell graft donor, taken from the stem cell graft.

Here the CDR3 reads CSVEDRGTGLFF. In DNA, the CDR3 is TGCAGCGTTGAAGATAGAGGGACAGGGTTGTTCTTC. The rearrangement links TRBV29-1 to TRBJ2-1, with 9 bases fitting TRBD1. V gave up 0 bases and J gave up 15 bases; unmatched junction bases: 6. CDR1 is SQVTM and CDR2 is ANQGSEA in the germline V gene. This CDR3 region has 12 residues.